Listed here are 13 T cell receptor beta chains from one sample, sequenced in a study of T cell responses to AZD1222 COVID-19 vaccine. The protocol was immunoSEQ multiplex PCR, while the TCRdb copy is restricted to in-frame clones and leaves out a portion. This sample carries around 99,000 clones, roughly 87% of them seen once, and the ten largest clones take more than 10%. The source was peripheral blood, collected on day 0 of MenACWY control vaccination. The receptors were gathered from an adult in good health.

The chain uses TRBV27 and TRBJ2-7; no definite D call. V was trimmed by 1 base and J by 4 bases, leaving 5 bases between them. Germline-derived CDR1 and CDR2 are MNHEY and SMNVEV (reference sequence). This CDR3 spans 12 amino acids. CDR3 sequence (DNA): TGTGCCAGCAGTTTATACGGGTACGAGCAGTACTTC. Amino acids: CASSLYGYEQYF.

This clone was observed a few times. One junction end disagrees with the germline gene, perhaps due to a read error. This rearrangement joins TRBV11-1 to TRBJ1-1; possible D gene TRBD1, 6 bases. The CDR3 sequence is 12 residues long. Germline-derived CDR1 and CDR2 are SGHAT and FQDESV (reference sequence). The DNA for the CDR3 is TGTGCCAGCAGCGAGCAAACAGGGCGGCGGGACTTT. Its protein product is CASSEQTGRRDF. Variable domain in full (rest from reference TRBV11-1 and TRBJ1-1): EAEVAQSPRYKITEKSQAVAFWCDPISGHATLYWYRQILGQGPELLVQFQDESVVDDSQLPKDRFSAERLKGVDSTLKIQPAELGDSAMYLCASSEQTGRRDFGQGTRLTVV.

The rearrangement links TRBV24-1 to TRBJ2-2, with D perhaps being TRBD1 or TRBD2 (5 bases each). Trimming took off 9 bases at V and 5 bases at J, with 6 bases between the two ends. The length of the CDR3 is 11 residues. The germline V gene has CDR1 KGHDR and CDR2 SFDVKD. The CDR3 is CATGGTGELFF. CDR3 bases: TGTGCCACCGGGGGTACCGGGGAGCTGTTTTTT.

The chain uses TRBV28 and TRBJ1-1; no clear D. The germline V gene has CDR1 MDHEN and CDR2 SYDVKM. V was pared by 3 bases and J by 2 bases, with 13 bases between. The CDR3 has 15 amino acids. CDR3 in amino acids: CASSLAGSSNTEAFF. CDR3 sequence (DNA): TGTGCCAGCAGTTTGGCCGGGTCTTCTAACACTGAAGCTTTCTTT.

V is TRBV11-3 and J is TRBJ1-1; D unresolved. The V end was cut by 2 bases, the J end by 1 base, with 5 bases between. Germline V lookup: CDR1 SGHNT, CDR2 YENEEA. This CDR3 has 13 amino acids. In nucleotides, the CDR3 is TGTGCCAGCAGCTTAAGTGGGAACACTGAAGCTTTCTTT. It translates to CASSLSGNTEAFF.

This clone came up once. The chain combines TRBV5-1 with TRBJ1-3; 7 bases map to TRBD1. Germline CDR1 and CDR2: SGHRS and YFSETQ. This CDR3 has 15 amino acids. Trimming removed 0 bases from V and 3 bases from J; junction bases left unmatched: 3. The CDR3 is CASSLEGAYGNTIYF. The DNA of the CDR3 is TGCGCCAGCAGCTTGGAGGGGGCGTATGGAAACACCATATATTTT.

V and J are TRBV3-1 (or the pseudogene TRBV3-2) and TRBJ1-2; D perhaps matches TRBD1 (6 bases). V was trimmed by 4 bases and J by 4 bases, leaving 13 bases between them. Germline CDR1 and CDR2: LGHDT and YNNKEL (reference sequence). This CDR3 contains 14 residues. The CDR3 here is CASSPNRESYGYTF. CDR3 DNA: TGTGCCAGCAGCCCCAACAGGGAGAGCTATGGCTACACCTTC.

The rearrangement links TRBV3-1 (or the pseudogene TRBV3-2) to TRBJ1-5, with D hard to call. The germline V gene encodes CDR1 LGHDT and CDR2 YNNKEL (reference sequence). Trimming cost V 0 bases and J 4 bases, with 7 bases left between them. This CDR3 has 14 amino acids. The CDR3 DNA sequence: TGTGCCAGCAGCCAAGAGAGAGGGAATCAGCCCCAGCATTTT. Translation gives CASSQERGNQPQHF.

The chain is built from TRBV7-2 and TRBJ2-5; D not resolved. The CDR3 is made up of 13 amino acids. The germline V gene has CDR1 SGHTA and CDR2 FQGNSA. Trimming left V 5 bases short and J 3 bases short, with 10 bases between. CDR3 amino acids: CASSTTGKETQYF. The CDR3 region has the DNA TGTGCCAGCAGCACGACCGGAAAAGAGACCCAGTACTTC.

The chain carries TRBV4-3 and TRBJ1-4, with D perhaps TRBD1 (5 bases). Trimming stripped 5 bases from V and 0 bases from J, with 16 bases between. The CDR3 covers 17 residues. Germline values: CDR1 LGHNA, CDR2 YSLEER. The CDR3 DNA reads as TGCGCCAGCAGCTACGGGAGGGGACCTGCAACTAATGAAAAACTGTTTTTT. It is translated as CASSYGRGPATNEKLFF.

The rearrangement joins TRBV7-9 to TRBJ1-1, with 7 bases fitting TRBD1. The CDR3 sequence is 15 residues long. Germline lookup yields CDR1 SEHNR and CDR2 FQNEAQ (reference sequence). The ends lost 5 bases at V and 4 bases at J; junction bases unmatched: 10. CDR3 nucleotide sequence: TGTGCCAGCAGCGATACACAGGGGTCCCTCACTGAAGCTTTCTTT. Translation: CASSDTQGSLTEAFF.

This rearrangement joins TRBV5-4 to TRBJ1-2; no clear D gene. The germline V gene has CDR1 SGHNT and CDR2 YYREEE (reference sequence). Trimming removed 4 bases at V and 8 bases at J, with 15 bases between. The CDR3 has 13 residues. The CDR3 sequence: CASSADRWEGYTF. DNA of the CDR3: TGTGCCAGCAGCGCCGACCGATGGGAGGGCTACACCTTC.

The genes are TRBV11-1 and TRBJ1-1, with 7 bases identical to TRBD1. Germline assignment: CDR1 SGHAT and CDR2 FQDESV (reference sequence). The CDR3 covers 13 residues. Losses at the gene ends were 5 bases for V and 4 bases for J; bases not matched to a gene: 4. The CDR3 DNA reads TGTGCCAGCAGCAACCCAGGGGGCACTGAAGCTTTCTTT. Its protein product is CASSNPGGTEAFF.